A selection of T cell receptor beta chains follows, all from one sample in a study of T-cell memory formation after mild COVID-19. TCRdb fed the 5' RACE reads into MiXCR, producing one record per CDR3 protein. Among approximately 150,000 distinct CDR3 sequences listed, approximately 21% were seen once. Sample: PBMCs or a T cell subset sorted from them (not recorded which). The receptor source for this set is an adult woman who had mild COVID-19 (a few samples of this study predate the infection). Cell type and time point are not known. CDR3s include the opening cysteine and the closing phenylalanine or tryptophan. Each record gives: V gene, CDR3 length, D gene, clone size, J gene, CDR3 protein, CDR3 DNA. D genes are given only for firm matches. Expanded clones are given a class, and other clones once, few, many or no size at all.

>TRBV6-5|14|.|.|TRBJ2-2
CASSTTGNTGELFF
TGTGCCAGCAGTACAACAGGGAACACCGGGGAGCTGTTTTTT
>TRBV18|13|.|few|TRBJ2-5
CASSPPMGETQYF
TGTGCCAGCTCACCACCGATGGGGGAGACCCAGTACTTC
>TRBV5-4|14|.|.|TRBJ2-7
CASSLDQYSYEQYF
TGTGCCAGCAGCTTGGATCAGTACTCCTACGAGCAGTACTTC
>TRBV4-2|15|TRBD2|.|TRBJ2-1
CASSQDVASGNEQFF
TGTGCCAGCAGCCAAGATGTGGCTAGCGGCAATGAGCAGTTCTTC
>TRBV10-3|12|TRBD1|.|TRBJ2-7
CAISPEQGLQYF
TGTGCCATCAGTCCGGAACAGGGGCTGCAGTACTTC
>TRBV20-1|17|TRBD1|.|TRBJ1-5
CSARVDRGARGNQPQHF
TGCAGTGCTAGAGTGGACAGGGGCGCGAGGGGCAATCAGCCCCAGCATTTT
>TRBV7-9|17|TRBD2|few|TRBJ2-3
CASSATQRGVFTDTQYF
TGTGCCAGCAGCGCCACCCAACGGGGGGTTTTCACAGATACGCAGTATTTT
>TRBV29-1|14|TRBD1|.|TRBJ1-2
CSVDSPGGIVGYTF
TGCAGCGTTGACTCCCCAGGGGGCATCGTTGGCTACACCTTC
>TRBV30|14|TRBD1|few|TRBJ2-5
CAWSGGGQQETQYF
TGTGCCTGGAGTGGTGGGGGACAGCAAGAGACCCAGTACTTC
>TRBV15|18|TRBD2|few|TRBJ2-1
CATSTVPPTSGVHNEQFF
TGTGCCACCAGTACGGTACCCCCGACTAGCGGGGTGCACAATGAGCAGTTCTTC
>TRBV7-8|12|.|many|TRBJ1-5
CASSLSNQPQHF
TGTGCCAGCAGCCTAAGTAATCAGCCCCAGCATTTT
>TRBV7-9|16|TRBD1|.|TRBJ1-1
CASSLGQGGTYYEAFF
TGTGCCAGCAGCCTTGGACAGGGGGGGACGTATTATGAAGCTTTCTTT
>TRBV7-9|17|TRBD1|few|TRBJ2-6
CASRRTGPTRGANVLTF
TGTGCCAGCCGCCGGACAGGGCCAACGAGAGGGGCCAACGTCCTGACTTTC
>TRBV6-5|14|.|few|TRBJ2-3
CASSYSPSTDTQYF
TGTGCCAGCAGTTACAGCCCTAGCACAGATACGCAGTATTTT
>TRBV12-3/TRBV12-4|16|.|few|TRBJ2-7
CASSARFGPPPYEQYF
TGTGCCAGCAGTGCCCGTTTCGGGCCCCCTCCCTACGAGCAGTACTTC
>TRBV7-2|17|.|.|TRBJ2-3
CASSLRRSVAGTDTQYF
TGTGCCAGCAGCTTAAGAAGATCCGTCGCTGGCACAGATACGCAGTATTTT
>TRBV4-3|13|.|few|TRBJ1-2
CASSLKQGYGYTF
TGCGCCAGCAGCCTAAAACAGGGTTACGGCTACACCTTC
>TRBV6-5|13|.|.|TRBJ2-5
CASSSWGGETQYF
TGTGCCAGCAGTTCCTGGGGCGGGGAGACCCAGTACTTC
>TRBV12-3/TRBV12-4|15|TRBD1|few|TRBJ2-7
CASRPGTGGYYEQYF
TGTGCCAGCAGACCTGGGACAGGGGGTTACTACGAGCAGTACTTC
>TRBV27|15|.|.|TRBJ2-4
CASRSGRQLTNIQYF
TGTGCCAGCAGATCAGGACGGCAATTGACGAACATTCAGTACTTC
>TRBV25-1|11|.|.|TRBJ1-3
CARNGGNTIYF
TGTGCCAGAAATGGTGGAAACACCATATATTTT
>TRBV24-1|17|TRBD2|few|TRBJ2-1
CATSDDGTSESYNEQFF
TGTGCCACCAGTGACGACGGGACTAGCGAATCCTACAATGAGCAGTTCTTC
>TRBV7-9|13|TRBD1|few|TRBJ2-1
CRTGAGLGNEQFF
TGTAGGACAGGCGCGGGTCTGGGGAATGAGCAGTTCTTC
>TRBV6-2/TRBV6-3|10|.|.|TRBJ1-2
CATSNYGYTF
TGTGCCACAAGTAACTATGGCTACACCTTC
>TRBV9|15|.|few|TRBJ1-2
CASSVGGRGDYGYTF
TGTGCCAGCAGCGTAGGGGGCAGGGGCGACTATGGCTACACCTTC
>TRBV6-6|11|.|many|TRBJ2-3
CAGGSSDTQYF
TGTGCCGGGGGGAGTTCCGATACGCAGTATTTT
>TRBV7-9|16|.|.|TRBJ2-7
CASSLALGLLSYEQYF
TGTGCCAGCAGCTTAGCGCTAGGTCTACTCTCCTACGAGCAGTACTTC
>TRBV4-3|13|.|.|TRBJ1-1
CASSPEVNTEAFF
TGCGCCAGCAGCCCAGAGGTGAACACTGAAGCTTTCTTT
>TRBV11-2|17|.|once|TRBJ1-3
CASSPPSGPVRGNTIYF
TGTGCCAGCAGCCCTCCCTCCGGGCCGGTGAGAGGAAACACCATATATTTT
>TRBV9|15|.|few|TRBJ2-7
CASSVSGGKHYEQYF
TGTGCCAGCAGCGTGTCCGGGGGTAAACACTACGAGCAGTACTTC
>TRBV20-1|11|.|few|TRBJ2-7
CSAQGHYEQYF
TGCAGTGCTCAGGGGCACTACGAGCAGTACTTC
>TRBV2|15|.|.|TRBJ1-6
CASIGQSSYNSPLHF
TGTGCCAGCATCGGTCAAAGCTCCTATAATTCACCCCTCCACTTT
>TRBV7-2|15|TRBD2|.|TRBJ2-3
CASRLAGGHTDTQYF
TGTGCCAGCAGACTAGCGGGAGGTCACACAGATACGCAGTATTTT
>TRBV6-5|15|TRBD2|.|TRBJ2-7
CASRPTSGGYYEQYF
TGTGCCAGCAGACCTACTAGCGGGGGTTACTACGAGCAGTACTTC
>TRBV27|17|.|.|TRBJ1-1
CASSLSGAPLRNTEAFF
TGTGCCAGCAGTTTATCTGGGGCCCCCCTGCGGAACACTGAAGCTTTCTTT
>TRBV20-1|15|TRBD2|few|TRBJ2-5
CSARQLAGAGKTQYF
TGCAGTGCCAGACAACTAGCGGGAGCTGGAAAGACCCAGTACTTC
>TRBV4-2|17|.|many|TRBJ2-7
CASSQAGAGEDDYEQYF
TGTGCCAGCAGCCAAGCTGGGGCAGGGGAGGACGACTACGAGCAGTACTTC
>TRBV18|14|TRBD1|.|TRBJ2-7
CASSTGTGTYEQYF
TGTGCCAGCTCGACCGGGACAGGCACCTACGAGCAGTACTTC
>TRBV4-1|15|.|few|TRBJ2-5
CASSQDLGRRETQYF
TGCGCCAGCAGCCAAGATTTGGGCAGACGGGAGACCCAGTACTTC
>TRBV24-1|12|.|few|TRBJ2-5
CATSPSAETQYF
TGTGCCACCAGTCCTAGCGCGGAGACCCAGTACTTC
>TRBV7-9|13|.|few|TRBJ2-5
CASSLGGRETQYF
TGTGCCAGCAGCTTAGGCGGTAGAGAGACCCAGTACTTC
>TRBV12-3/TRBV12-4|14|.|few|TRBJ2-7
CASSYGGIFYEQYF
TGTGCCAGCAGTTACGGAGGGATCTTCTACGAGCAGTACTTC
>TRBV7-2|12|.|.|TRBJ2-7
CASSAGAYEQYF
TGTGCCAGCAGCGCAGGGGCCTACGAGCAGTACTTC